These 21 T cell receptor beta chains were sequenced from one sample in a study of regulatory T cells in long-lasting Graves disease. Arm-PCR with iRepertoire HTBI primers amplified the CDR3 regions for these TCR beta libraries. TCRdb ran MiXCR on the multiplex PCR reads and lists one entry per CDR3 protein. Found here are approximately 470,000 distinct CDR3 sequences, roughly 15% of them singletons; the top ten hold 12%. Time point here: newly diagnosed GD, antithyroid drugs for less than 3 months. Researchers made the TCR library from RNA that was extracted from PBMCs. A further study also used this sample, focusing on T cells in Graves' hyperthyroidism and ophthalmopathy.

Source: peripheral blood mononuclear cells (PBMCs), taken at new diagnosis, from a patient treated with antithyroid drugs. Source of these receptors: a man between 40 and 49 years old with Graves disease.

This clonotype was picked up many times. The chain recombines TRBV28 with TRBJ1-1; weak D call: TRBD1 (6 bases). There are 14 residues in the CDR3. V was cut by 5 bases and J by 11 bases, with 21 bases left in between. Germline lookup yields CDR1 MDHEN and CDR2 SYDVKM. The CDR3 loop reads CASSPPRTVAYAFF. The CDR3 DNA reads as TGTGCCAGCAGTCCCCCTCGGACAGTAGCCTACGCTTTCTTT.

As regards this clonotype: With a much larger clone just one base away, this may be a read error. This rearrangement joins TRBV18 to TRBJ2-7; D gene unclear. The CDR3 loop spans 13 amino acids. Germline assignment: CDR1 KGHSH and CDR2 LQKENI. The CDR3: CSSSPPNSLEQYF. The CDR3 DNA reads as TGTTCCAGCTCACCACCTAACTCCTTGGAGCAGTACTTC.

This clonotype was seen only a few times. The V call is TRBV27, the J call TRBJ2-2; D uncertain. Germline CDR1 and CDR2: MNHEY and SMNVEV (reference sequence). This CDR3 comprises 13 residues. V dropped 3 bases and J dropped 4 bases, with 6 bases sitting between them. CDR3 sequence: CASSLVSTGELFF. DNA for the CDR3: TGTGCCAGCAGTTTGGTGAGCACCGGGGAGCTGTTTTTT.

There are many counts of this clonotype. This chain uses TRBV20-1 with TRBJ2-7; the match to TRBD2 covers 9 bases. CDR3 length: 16 residues. V was pared by 0 bases and J by 2 bases, with 8 bases of the junction left unmatched. Per the germline V gene, CDR1 is DFQATT and CDR2 is SNEGSKA (reference sequence). CDR3 protein: CSARDSGGRAPYEQYF. The CDR3 coding sequence is TGCAGTGCTAGAGATTCCGGCGGGAGGGCCCCCTACGAGCAGTACTTC.

V is TRBV5-1 and J is TRBJ2-7; 13 bases match TRBD2. Germline CDR1 and CDR2: SGHRS and YFSETQ. Losses at the gene ends were 3 bases for V and 4 bases for J; bases not matched to a gene: 10. The CDR3 loop spans 17 amino acids. CDR3 amino acids: CASSSPRTSGRAYEQYF. The CDR3, as DNA: TGCGCCAGCAGCTCGCCCCGAACTAGCGGGAGGGCTTACGAGCAGTACTTC.

The J gene is TRBJ1-3, the V gene TRBV10-1; the D is unclear. With 3 bases removed from V and 0 bases from J, the gap between germline ends came to 9 bases. CDR1 and CDR2 (germline): WNHNN, SYGVQD (reference sequence). The CDR3 runs 15 residues. CDR3 in amino acids: CASSDPSISGNTIYF. DNA for the CDR3: TGCGCCAGCAGTGATCCGTCGATCTCTGGAAACACCATATATTTT.

As concerns this clonotype: Given a much more abundant clone one base away, this may be a read error. V usage is TRBV3-1 and J usage is TRBJ2-1; 8 nucleotides align to TRBD2. CDR1 is LGHDT and CDR2 is YNNKEL in the germline V gene (reference sequence). The CDR3 covers 15 residues. V shed 1 base, J shed 13 bases, and the junction held 12 bases outside the gene matches. Here the CDR3 reads CASSQGPAGVKRQFF. The CDR3 DNA is TGTGCCAGCAGCCAAGGTCCAGCGGGAGTGAAAAGACAGTTCTTC.

Details on this clonotype: Compared with germline, one end of the junction differs, possibly owing to a read error. The rearrangement uses TRBV5-1 and TRBJ2-4, with D perhaps matching TRBD1 (5 bases). CDR1 and CDR2 from the germline V gene are SGHRS and YFSETQ. The CDR3 has 17 amino acids. CDR3 protein: CASSSAKGPAAKNIQYF. CDR3 DNA: TGTGCCAGCAGCTCAGCCAAGGGGCCGGCAGCCAAAAACATTCAGTACTTC.

The table lists this clonotype with many counts. V and J are TRBV11-3 and TRBJ2-2, with D tentatively TRBD2 (6 bases). Germline CDR1 and CDR2: SGHNT and YENEEA. The CDR3 is 14 residues long. V gave up 8 bases and J gave up 6 bases, with 16 bases separating them. CDR3 bases: TGTGCCAGCCAAATCGAGGGACTGGCCGGGGAGCTGTTTTTT. It encodes CASQIEGLAGELFF.

This clonotype has at least ten counts. The chain employs TRBV20-1 and TRBJ1-5; D uncertain. Looked up from germline, CDR1 is DFQATT and CDR2 is SNEGSKA (reference sequence). This CDR3 is 14 amino acids long. The germline V and J ends were trimmed by 3 bases and 0 bases, with 9 bases remaining between them. CDR3: CSARDGFSNQPQHF. The CDR3 nucleotides are TGCAGTGCTAGGGACGGATTTAGCAATCAGCCCCAGCATTTT.

This clonotype was detected a few times. In nucleotides, the CDR3 is TGTGCCATCTCGCATTCGAACACCGGGGAGCTGTTTTTT. Residues: CAISHSNTGELFF. The chain carries TRBV28 and TRBJ2-2; D remains ambiguous. The CDR3 is 13 amino acids. V lost 10 bases and J 0 bases, leaving 9 bases between the germline ends. The germline V gene encodes CDR1 MDHEN and CDR2 SYDVKM.

Comment on this clonotype: One end of the junction does not line up with germline, which may come from a read error. V usage is TRBV10-2 and J usage is TRBJ2-5; D gene uncertain. The CDR3 loop spans 13 amino acids. Germline V gene lookup returns CDR1 WSHSY and CDR2 SAAADI. The CDR3 sequence: CASSDPLPMSQYF. The CDR3 nucleotides are TGTGCCAGCAGTGACCCTCTACCAATGAGCCAGTACTTC.

This clonotype was picked up many times. The V gene is TRBV11-2, the J gene TRBJ2-1; 14 bases align to TRBD2. The CDR3 runs 16 residues. The junction had 8 bases not matched to a gene; V was cut back by 5 bases and J by 8 bases. Per the germline V gene, CDR1 is SGHAT and CDR2 is FQNNGV. Written as DNA, the CDR3 is TGTGCCAGCAGCCTGGGACTAGCGGGAGCTCGGCATGAGCAGTTCTTC. The encoded protein is CASSLGLAGARHEQFF. The entire variable domain, with the rest obtained from reference TRBV11-2 and TRBJ2-1, is as follows: EAGVAQSPRYKIIEKRQSVAFWCNPISGHATLYWYQQILGQGPKLLIQFQNNGVVDDSQLPKDRFSAERLKGVDSTLKIQPAKLEDSAVYLCASSLGLAGARHEQFFGPGTRLTVL.

This clonotype was seen at least ten times. The chain recombines TRBV2 with TRBJ2-1, with D uncertain. Trimming removed 6 bases at V and 0 bases at J, with 6 bases between. CDR1 SNHLY and CDR2 FYNNEI come from the germline V gene. This CDR3 contains 13 residues. The CDR3 loop is CASRSASYNEQFF. CDR3 nucleotide sequence: TGTGCCAGCAGGAGTGCCTCCTACAATGAGCAGTTCTTC.

This clonotype was counted a few times. The V call is TRBV15, the J call TRBJ2-1; a possible D gene is TRBD1 (6 bases). The length of the CDR3 is 14 residues. Trimming took off 3 bases at V and 9 bases at J, with 15 bases between the two ends. Germline V CDR1 and CDR2: LNHNV, YYDKDF (reference sequence). CDR3 loop: CATSRDNRVGEQFF. The DNA for the CDR3 is TGTGCCACCAGCAGGGATAACAGGGTGGGTGAGCAGTTCTTC.

This clonotype occurred a few times. At one end, the junction sequence differs from germline, possibly due to a read error. The V gene is TRBV29-1, the J gene TRBJ2-5; D is ambiguous. This CDR3 comprises 9 residues. The germline V gene has CDR1 SQVTM and CDR2 ANQGSEA. CDR3 sequence reads: CSVEAPLSF. The CDR3 DNA sequence: TGCAGCGTTGAAGCCCCTTTATCATTC.

This rearrangement joins TRBV6-1 to TRBJ1-4, with 9 nucleotides matching TRBD1. CDR1 and CDR2 from the germline V gene are MNHNS and SASEGT. The CDR3 contains 15 residues. With V trimmed by 7 bases and J by 8 bases, 11 bases remained unmatched. The CDR3 spells CASTRTGQGREKLFF. For the CDR3, the DNA is TGTGCCAGCACCAGGACGGGACAGGGTAGGGAAAAACTGTTTTTT.

The rearrangement uses TRBV28 and TRBJ1-2; D perhaps matches TRBD1 (5 bases). The CDR3 runs 14 residues. The V end lost 5 bases, the J end lost 4 bases, and 14 bases lay between the germline ends. Germline V gene data show CDR1 as MDHEN and CDR2 as SYDVKM. The CDR3 reads CASSPTDRLYGYTF. Written as DNA, the CDR3 is TGTGCCAGCAGTCCAACCGACAGACTCTATGGCTACACCTTC.

A few counts support this clonotype. As DNA, the CDR3 is TGCAGCATACGGGACAGAGACTCTTCGGGCTTCTACGAGCAGTACTTC. Translation gives CSIRDRDSSGFYEQYF. The chain carries TRBV29-1 and TRBJ2-7, with 7 nucleotides matching TRBD1. The CDR3 sequence is 16 residues long. The trim removed 8 bases at V and 3 bases at J, leaving 19 bases unmatched. Germline V gene data show CDR1 as SQVTM and CDR2 as ANQGSEA.

This clonotype was seen many times. The CDR3 sequence is CSARSGSEYTEAFF. CDR3 sequence (DNA): TGCAGTGCTAGATCCGGCAGCGAGTACACTGAAGCTTTCTTT. The chain recombines TRBV20-1 with TRBJ1-1; D unclear. The ends were cut back, 2 bases at V and 3 bases at J, with 13 bases in the middle. CDR1 is DFQATT, CDR2 SNEGSKA, per germline (reference sequence). This CDR3 comprises 14 residues.

This chain uses TRBV27 with TRBJ2-4, with D possibly TRBD2 on 7 matching bases. The CDR3 spans 15 residues. CDR1 is MNHEY and CDR2 is SMNVEV in the germline V gene (reference sequence). V was shortened by 0 bases and J by 9 bases, with 15 bases between the two germline ends. CDR3: CASSLSGTGGVIQYF. CDR3 coding DNA: TGTGCCAGCAGTTTATCCGGGACGGGGGGCGTCATTCAGTACTTC.